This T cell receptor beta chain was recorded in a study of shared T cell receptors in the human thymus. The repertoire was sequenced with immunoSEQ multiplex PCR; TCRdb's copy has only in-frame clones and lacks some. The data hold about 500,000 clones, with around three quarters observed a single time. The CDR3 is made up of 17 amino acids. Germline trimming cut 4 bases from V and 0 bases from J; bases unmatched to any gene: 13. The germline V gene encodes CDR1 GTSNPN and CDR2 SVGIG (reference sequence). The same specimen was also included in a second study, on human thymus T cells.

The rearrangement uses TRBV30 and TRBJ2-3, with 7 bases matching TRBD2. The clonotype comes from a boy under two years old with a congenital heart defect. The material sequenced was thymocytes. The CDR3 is CAWTHVYGEGSTDTQYF. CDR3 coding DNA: TGTGCCTGGACCCACGTGTACGGGGAGGGTAGCACAGATACGCAGTATTTT.